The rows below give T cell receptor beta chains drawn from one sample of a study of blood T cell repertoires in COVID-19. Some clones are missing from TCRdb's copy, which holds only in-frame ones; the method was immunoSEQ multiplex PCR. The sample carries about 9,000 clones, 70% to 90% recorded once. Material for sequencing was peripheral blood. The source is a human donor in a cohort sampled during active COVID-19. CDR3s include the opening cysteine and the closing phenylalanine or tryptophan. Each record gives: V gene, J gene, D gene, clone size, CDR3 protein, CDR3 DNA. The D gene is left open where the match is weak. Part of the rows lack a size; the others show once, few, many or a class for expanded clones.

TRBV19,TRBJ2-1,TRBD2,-,CASSIEGLAGPLSNEQFF,TGTGCCAGTAGTATAGAAGGACTAGCGGGACCATTGTCCAATGAGCAGTTCTTC
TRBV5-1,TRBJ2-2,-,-,CASKEEGRELFF,TGCGCCAGCAAAGAGGAGGGGCGGGAGCTGTTTTTT
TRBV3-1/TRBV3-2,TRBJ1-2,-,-,CASQRLGADGYTF,TGTGCCAGCCAGAGGTTAGGGGCCGATGGCTACACCTTC
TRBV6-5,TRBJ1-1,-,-,CASRSGGNTEAFF,TGTGCCAGCAGGAGTGGCGGGAACACTGAAGCTTTCTTT
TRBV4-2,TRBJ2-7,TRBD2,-,CASSQDSGSPSYEQYF,TGTGCCAGCAGCCAAGATAGCGGGTCCCCTTCGTACGAGCAGTACTTC
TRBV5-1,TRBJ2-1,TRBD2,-,CASSQLVAGRGDEQFF,TGCGCCAGCAGCCAACTCGTAGCGGGCCGGGGCGATGAGCAGTTCTTC
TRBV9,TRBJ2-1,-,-,CASSSASAYNEQFF,TGTGCCAGCAGTTCCGCCAGCGCTTACAATGAGCAGTTCTTC
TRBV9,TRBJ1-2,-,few,CASSPNPPGHPRANYGYTF,TGTGCCAGCAGCCCGAATCCGCCCGGACATCCGAGAGCTAACTATGGCTACACCTTC
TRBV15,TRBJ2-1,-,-,CATSRNRDKRYNEQFF,TGTGCCACCAGCAGGAACCGGGACAAAAGATACAATGAGCAGTTCTTC
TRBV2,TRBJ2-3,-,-,CASSEDGGTQYF,TGTGCCAGCAGTGAAGATGGAGGTACGCAGTATTTT
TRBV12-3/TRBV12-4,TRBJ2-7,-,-,CASISRGKSEQYF,TGTGCCAGCATTTCCAGGGGCAAGTCCGAGCAGTACTTC
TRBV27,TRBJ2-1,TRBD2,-,CATTPNDLAGNHNEQFF,TGTGCCACCACCCCCAACGATCTAGCGGGAAATCACAATGAGCAGTTCTTC
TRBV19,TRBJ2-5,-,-,CASSRAEGVLYF,TGTGCCAGTAGTAGGGCCGAGGGGGTTTTGTACTTC
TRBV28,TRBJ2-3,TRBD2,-,CASSFGIERGRGPDTQYF,TGTGCCAGCAGTTTTGGGATCGAGCGGGGGAGGGGACCAGATACGCAGTATTTT
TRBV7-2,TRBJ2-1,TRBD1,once,CAEGGQGLNEQFF,TGTGCAGAGGGGGGACAGGGATTAAATGAGCAGTTCTTC
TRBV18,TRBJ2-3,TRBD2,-,CASSPLAGVTDTQYF,TGTGCCAGCTCACCACTAGCGGGAGTCACAGATACGCAGTATTTT
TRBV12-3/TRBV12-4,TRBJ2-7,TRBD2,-,CASSPGGSYEQYF,TGTGCCAGCAGTCCGGGGGGGTCCTACGAGCAGTACTTC
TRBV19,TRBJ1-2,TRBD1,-,CASSMGQGVYGYTF,TGTGCCAGTAGTATGGGACAGGGGGTCTATGGCTACACCTTC
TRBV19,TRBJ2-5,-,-,CASSIYSKETQYF,TGTGCCAGTAGTATTTACAGTAAAGAGACCCAGTACTTC
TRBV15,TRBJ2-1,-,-,CATSRVSLYNEQFF,TGTGCCACCAGCAGAGTCTCCCTTTACAATGAGCAGTTCTTC
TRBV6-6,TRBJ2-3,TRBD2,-,CASSQGLAGEDTQYF,TGTGCCAGCAGCCAGGGACTGGCGGGAGAGGATACGCAGTATTTT
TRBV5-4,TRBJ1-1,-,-,CASSLDEGVTEAFF,TGTGCCAGCAGCTTGGACGAAGGGGTCACTGAAGCTTTCTTT
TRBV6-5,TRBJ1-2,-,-,CASSRLTELYGYTF,TGTGCCAGCAGTAGATTGACAGAGCTCTATGGCTACACCTTC
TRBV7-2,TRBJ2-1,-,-,CASSLSAGSYNEQFF,TGTGCCAGCAGCTTATCCGCGGGCTCCTACAATGAGCAGTTCTTC
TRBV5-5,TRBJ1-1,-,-,CASSFQQGWLTEAFF,TGTGCCAGCAGCTTTCAACAGGGCTGGTTGACTGAAGCTTTCTTT
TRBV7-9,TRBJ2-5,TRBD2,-,CASSFHGTSGQQETQYF,TGTGCCAGCAGCTTTCACGGGACTAGCGGGCAACAAGAGACCCAGTACTTC
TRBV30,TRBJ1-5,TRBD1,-,CAWSVIGQGNQPQHF,TGTGCCTGGAGTGTTATCGGACAGGGCAATCAGCCCCAGCATTTT
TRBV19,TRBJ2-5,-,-,CASTPVYAGETQYF,TGTGCCAGTACTCCCGTGTACGCCGGAGAGACCCAGTACTTC
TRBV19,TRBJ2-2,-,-,CASNHRLRDTGELFF,TGTGCCAGTAACCACCGCCTTCGGGACACCGGGGAGCTGTTTTTT
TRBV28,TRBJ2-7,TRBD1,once,CASSFITGGFYEQYF,TGTGCCAGCAGTTTTATCACAGGGGGCTTCTACGAGCAGTACTTC
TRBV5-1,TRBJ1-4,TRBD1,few,CASSPTGTGVLGNEKLFF,TGCGCCAGCAGCCCCACCGGGACAGGGGTTTTGGGTAATGAAAAACTGTTTTTT
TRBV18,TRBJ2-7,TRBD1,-,CASSPDRGLEQYF,TGTGCCAGCTCACCAGACAGGGGGCTCGAGCAGTACTTC
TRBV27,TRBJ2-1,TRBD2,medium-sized,CASSPLAGAGNEQFF,TGTGCCAGCAGTCCGTTAGCGGGAGCAGGGAATGAGCAGTTCTTC
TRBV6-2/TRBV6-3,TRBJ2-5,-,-,CASSYGGYQETQYF,TGTGCCAGCAGTTACGGGGGGTACCAAGAGACCCAGTACTTC
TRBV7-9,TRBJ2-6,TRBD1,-,CASSLGTAFSGANVLTF,TGTGCCAGCAGCTTGGGGACAGCCTTCTCTGGGGCCAACGTCCTGACTTTC
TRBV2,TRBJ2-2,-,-,CASSPVVRDLNTGELFF,TGTGCCAGCAGCCCAGTCGTGCGGGACCTGAACACCGGGGAGCTGTTTTTT
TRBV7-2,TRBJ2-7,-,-,CASSAFGGTYEQYF,TGTGCCAGCAGCGCTTTTGGAGGGACCTACGAGCAGTACTTC
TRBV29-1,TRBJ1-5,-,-,CSVATGGNQPQHF,TGCAGCGTTGCTACGGGGGGAAATCAGCCCCAGCATTTT
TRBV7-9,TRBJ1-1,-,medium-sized,CASSSGTEAFF,TGTGCCAGCAGCTCCGGCACTGAAGCTTTCTTT
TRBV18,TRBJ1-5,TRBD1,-,CASSPAGGWGQPQHF,TGTGCCAGCTCACCAGCAGGGGGCTGGGGTCAGCCCCAGCATTTT
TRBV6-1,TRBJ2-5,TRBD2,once,CASSVGTSGLNYQETQYF,TGTGCCAGCAGTGTAGGGACTAGCGGGCTGAACTACCAAGAGACCCAGTACTTC
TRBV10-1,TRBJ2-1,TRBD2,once,CASSGLAGVHAFNEQFF,TGCGCCAGCAGTGGACTAGCGGGAGTGCACGCCTTCAATGAGCAGTTCTTC
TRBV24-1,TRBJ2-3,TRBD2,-,CATSDPGLAGLITDTQYF,TGTGCCACCAGTGACCCGGGACTAGCGGGATTAATAACAGATACGCAGTATTTT
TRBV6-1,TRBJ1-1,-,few,CASSEVGAHTEAFF,TGTGCCAGCAGTGAGGTGGGGGCGCACACTGAAGCTTTCTTT
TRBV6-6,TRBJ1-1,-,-,CASSRRPGTDYGNTEAFF,TGTGCCAGCAGTCGCCGCCCCGGGACTGACTATGGGAACACTGAAGCTTTCTTT
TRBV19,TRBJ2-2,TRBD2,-,CASSIPGLTNTGELFF,TGTGCCAGTAGTATACCGGGACTAACGAACACCGGGGAGCTGTTTTTT
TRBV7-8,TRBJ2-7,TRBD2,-,CASSLRFLAGEDEQYF,TGTGCCAGCAGCTTAAGGTTCTTGGCGGGAGAGGACGAGCAGTACTTC
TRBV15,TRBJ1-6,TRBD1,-,CATSRAGQGGSYNSPLHF,TGTGCCACCAGCAGAGCAGGACAGGGAGGGTCCTATAATTCACCCCTCCACTTT
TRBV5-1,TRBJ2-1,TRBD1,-,CASSLADRGGNEQFF,TGCGCCAGCAGCTTGGCGGACAGGGGGGGCAATGAGCAGTTCTTC
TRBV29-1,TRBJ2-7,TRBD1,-,CSVEVTRTGASYEQYF,TGCAGCGTTGAAGTGACCCGGACAGGGGCATCCTACGAGCAGTACTTC
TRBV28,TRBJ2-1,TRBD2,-,CASSKPGLAGVEQFF,TGTGCCAGCAGCAAACCGGGACTAGCGGGAGTTGAGCAGTTCTTC
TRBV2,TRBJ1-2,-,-,CASDLYRQANYGYTF,TGTGCCAGCGATTTATACAGACAGGCTAACTATGGCTACACCTTC
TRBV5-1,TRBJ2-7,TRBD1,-,CASSPTGGMGYEQYF,TGCGCCAGCAGTCCGACAGGGGGCATGGGTTACGAGCAGTACTTC
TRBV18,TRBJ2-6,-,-,CASSLFRFSGANVLTF,TGTGCCAGCTCACTCTTCAGGTTTTCTGGGGCCAACGTCCTGACTTTC
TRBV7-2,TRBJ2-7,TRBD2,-,CASSLKLREGEQYF,TGTGCCAGCAGCTTAAAATTGCGGGAGGGCGAGCAGTACTTC
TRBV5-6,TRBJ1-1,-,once,CASSPGTRNTEAFF,TGTGCCAGCAGCCCCGGGACAAGGAACACTGAAGCTTTCTTT
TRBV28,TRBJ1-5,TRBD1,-,CASSLPLGGTQPQHF,TGTGCCAGCAGTTTACCCTTAGGGGGCACTCAGCCCCAGCATTTT
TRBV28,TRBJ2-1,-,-,CASIVGRALYNEQFF,TGTGCCAGTATCGTGGGCAGGGCACTTTACAATGAGCAGTTCTTC
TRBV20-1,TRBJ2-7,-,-,CSASRRDYEQYF,TGCAGTGCTAGTCGGCGGGACTACGAGCAGTACTTC